This T cell receptor beta chain was documented in a study of beta chain features in type 1 diabetes. The CDR3 has 17 residues. The V gene's germline CDR1 is SGDLS and CDR2 YYNGEE. The ends lost 3 bases at V and 2 bases at J; junction bases unmatched: 2. The entirety of the isolated RNA underwent reverse transcription, so expressed TCRB transcripts were sequenced. TCRdb's copy holds only in-frame clones and misses some; the assay was immunoSEQ multiplex PCR. The sample shows 240,000 or so clones, roughly 22% of them seen only once. Comment on this clone: Its antigen remains unknown.

Findings and caveats of the study: Type 1 diabetes patients had moderately but significantly shorter TCRB CDR3s in all four CD4+ subsets.

Sequencing was carried out using naive CD4+ T cells from blood. The receptor was derived from a woman aged 40-49 years with type 1 diabetes. The V call is TRBV9, the J call TRBJ2-1, with 16 bases matching TRBD2. DNA for the CDR3: TGTGCCAGCAGCGAGGGACTAGCGGGAGGGACCTACAATGAGCAGTTCTTC. As protein: CASSEGLAGGTYNEQFF.